These T cell receptor beta chains were read from a single sample in a study of shared clonotypes between healthy human individuals. Assay used: immunoSEQ multiplex PCR; TCRdb lists only in-frame clones, some missing. The data show approximately 640,000 clones, approximately 79% seen once. Sequencing was carried out using memory CD4+ T cells sorted from blood. These receptors originate from a woman aged 25 to 39 in good health. The CDR3 runs from the conserved cysteine through the conserved F or W. Fields, in order: J gene, clone size, V gene, D gene, CDR3 DNA, CDR3 protein. A D gene is named only where the DNA matches it firmly. Not every row has a clone size; where given, it reads once, few, many or a size class.

TRBJ1-1 . TRBV27 . TGTGCCAGCAGTTTCAAACGGACGTACCAGGGCACTGAAGCTTTCTTT CASSFKRTYQGTEAFF
TRBJ2-7 once TRBV7-3 . TGTGCCAGCAGCCCTTACAATGCCTACGAGCAGTACTTC CASSPYNAYEQYF
TRBJ2-7 . TRBV25-1 . TGTGCCAGCAGTGTAAGAGTTGCCCACGAGCAGTACTTC CASSVRVAHEQYF
TRBJ2-7 . TRBV7-8 . TGTGCCAGCAGCTTAGATCTGGGTCGCAGCTCCTACGAGCAGTACTTC CASSLDLGRSSYEQYF
TRBJ2-1 . TRBV6-6 TRBD2 TGTGCCAGCATGGCCAGCGGGAGTATTAATGAGCAGTTCTTC CASMASGSINEQFF
TRBJ1-2 . TRBV18 . TGTGCCAGCTCACCAGGGGACGGCTACACCTTC CASSPGDGYTF
TRBJ1-4 . TRBV2 . TGTGCCAGCGCGGGGGATACTAATGAAAAACTGTTTTTT CASAGDTNEKLFF
TRBJ2-7 . TRBV19 TRBD2 TGTGCCAGTAGTATATTAAGGACTAGCGGGTCCGAGCAGTACTTC CASSILRTSGSEQYF
TRBJ2-7 . TRBV5-4 . TGTGCCAGCAGCTTGTGGACTGCCCCAAAGGAGCAGTACTTC CASSLWTAPKEQYF
TRBJ2-7 . TRBV19 TRBD2 TGTGCCAGTAGTCTAGCGGGAGATGGGATGTACGAGCAGTACTTC CASSLAGDGMYEQYF
TRBJ2-3 . TRBV7-2 . TGTGCCAGCAGCATTAATCCGGGTCCAGATACGCAGTATTTT CASSINPGPDTQYF
TRBJ2-2 . TRBV7-2 . TGTGCCAGCAGCTTGGGAGTTGGGACCGGGGAGCTGTTTTTT CASSLGVGTGELFF
TRBJ1-1 . TRBV29-1 . TGCAGCACCTGGGTGGGTGCGAACACTGAAGCTTTCTTT CSTWVGANTEAFF
TRBJ1-5 once TRBV18 . TGTGCCAGCTCACCCAACATGATAGGTCAGCCCCAGCATTTT CASSPNMIGQPQHF
TRBJ2-7 . TRBV28 TRBD1 TGTGCCAGCAGTGGGCCCGGGACAGGGGGGTCCTACGAGCAGTACTTC CASSGPGTGGSYEQYF
TRBJ2-1 . TRBV2 . TGTGCCAGCAGGACCGGAGGGATAGGTGAGCAGTTCTTC CASRTGGIGEQFF
TRBJ1-2 few TRBV10-2 . TGCGCCAGCAGTGGATCTCAGGGGAACTATGGCTACACCTTC CASSGSQGNYGYTF
TRBJ2-3 . TRBV5-1 . TGCGCCAGCAGCTTGGACAGGAACACAGATACGCAGTATTTT CASSLDRNTDTQYF
TRBJ1-2 few TRBV27 TRBD1 TGTGCCAGCAGTTTATTCAGGGGGTATAACTATGGCTACACCTTC CASSLFRGYNYGYTF
TRBJ2-1 once TRBV5-1 . TGCGCCAGCAGCTTGTCTACCCCCTCCTACAATGAGCAGTTCTTC CASSLSTPSYNEQFF
TRBJ2-4 . TRBV28 . TGTGCCAGCAGGCCGGGACCTAAAAACATTCAGTACTTC CASRPGPKNIQYF
TRBJ2-1 . TRBV7-6 TRBD2 TGTGCCAGCAGCGCAGGGGCGGGAGGGCCCAACAATGAGCAGTTCTTC CASSAGAGGPNNEQFF
TRBJ1-1 . TRBV18 . TGTGCCAGCTCACCACCCTCCGTCAACACTGAAGCTTTCTTT CASSPPSVNTEAFF
TRBJ2-7 . TRBV18 TRBD2 TGTGCCAGCTCCGAAGCGGGAGACTACGAGCAGTACTTC CASSEAGDYEQYF